This T cell receptor (beta chain) was captured in a study of cytomegalovirus exposure and HLA in healthy donors. The V gene end was trimmed by 4 bases and the J gene end by 5 bases; junction bases not matched to a gene: 6. This CDR3 region has 14 residues. The germline V gene has CDR1 LNHDA and CDR2 SQIVND (reference sequence). The PCR had 60 Vbeta and 13 Jbeta primers. The method was immunoSEQ multiplex PCR; TCRdb's version includes in-frame clones alone and lacks a portion of them. This repertoire includes roughly 120,000 clones. Study-wide findings and caveats: Association with HLA alleles at 0.05 false discovery rate was found for about 17,000 TCR beta sequences in a later analysis. Later analysis indicated greater clonal expansion among HLA-associated TCR beta chains than among equally common other chains.

About this clone itself: Antigen specificity is unknown.

The sequence was obtained from a man between 18 and 29 years old in good health and CMV-seronegative. The chain recombines TRBV19 with TRBJ1-1, with 8 positions matching TRBD1. The sequencing input was PBMCs. CDR3 nucleotide sequence: TGTGCCAGTAGTAGAGGACAGGGAAGGACTGAAGCTTTCTTT. It encodes CASSRGQGRTEAFF. Full variable domain (missing parts from reference TRBV19 and TRBJ1-1): DGGITQSPKYLFRKEGQNVTLSCEQNLNHDAMYWYRQDPGQGLRLIYYSQIVNDFQKGDIAEGYSVSREKKESFPLTVTSAQKNPTAFYLCASSRGQGRTEAFFGQGTRLTVV.